This paragraph covers one TCR beta chain sequence. Assay: immunoSEQ multiplex PCR; the TCRdb copy retains only in-frame clones and omits some. The data contain tens of thousands of clones, roughly 92% of them singletons. These data come from a study of T cell changes during pregnancy in multiple sclerosis. The V gene's germline CDR1 is LNHDA and CDR2 SQIVND (reference sequence). CDR3 length: 15 residues. The trim removed 3 bases at V and 4 bases at J, leaving 7 bases unmatched. The chain has TRBV19 and TRBJ2-7; 9 nucleotides align to TRBD2. The sequences come from peripheral blood, collected in the third trimester of pregnancy. The origin of this receptor is a female donor in good health, enrolled as a control in a pregnancy study. Here the CDR3 DNA reads TGTGCCAGTAGTATCGCCGCCAGCGGGAGGTACGAGCAGTACTTC. It yields the protein CASSIAASGRYEQYF.